This T cell receptor (beta chain) was captured by sequencing in a study of blood T cell repertoires in COVID-19. Whole-study context: The United States, Italy and Spain were the sources of the acute and convalescent COVID-19 samples.

The assay was immunoSEQ multiplex PCR, and TCRdb's table has in-frame clones only and misses some. The sample has approximately 53,000 clones, over 80% seen once; the top ten hold approximately 20%. This clone was found a few times. CDR3 length: 15 amino acids. The V and J ends lost 2 bases and 3 bases, in that order; junction bases with no gene match: 4. The germline gives CDR1 SGHVS, CDR2 FQNEAQ. The rearrangement joins TRBV7-8 to TRBJ2-1; 7 bases agree with TRBD1. The specimen sequenced was peripheral blood. This clonotype was obtained from a woman aged 55-69 years with acute or convalescent COVID-19. The CDR3 DNA sequence: TGTGCCAGCAGCTTAAACAGGGGTTTCTACAATGAGCAGTTCTTC. Amino acids: CASSLNRGFYNEQFF.